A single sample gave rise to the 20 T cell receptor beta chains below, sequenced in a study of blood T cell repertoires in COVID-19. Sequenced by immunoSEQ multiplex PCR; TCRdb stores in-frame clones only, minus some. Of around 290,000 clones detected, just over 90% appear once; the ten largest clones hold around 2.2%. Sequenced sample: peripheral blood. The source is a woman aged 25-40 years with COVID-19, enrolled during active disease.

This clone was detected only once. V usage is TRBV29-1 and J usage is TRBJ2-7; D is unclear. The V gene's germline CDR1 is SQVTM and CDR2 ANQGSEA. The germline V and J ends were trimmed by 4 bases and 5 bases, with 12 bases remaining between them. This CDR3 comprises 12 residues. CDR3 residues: CSVVRGSDEQYF. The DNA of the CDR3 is TGCAGCGTTGTAAGAGGTTCTGACGAGCAGTACTTC.

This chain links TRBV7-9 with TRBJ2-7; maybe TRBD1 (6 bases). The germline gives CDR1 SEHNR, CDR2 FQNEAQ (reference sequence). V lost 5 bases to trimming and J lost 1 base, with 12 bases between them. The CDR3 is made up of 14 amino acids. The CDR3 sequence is CASSPGTLSYEQYF. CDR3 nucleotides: TGTGCCAGCAGCCCGGGGACATTATCCTACGAGCAGTACTTC.

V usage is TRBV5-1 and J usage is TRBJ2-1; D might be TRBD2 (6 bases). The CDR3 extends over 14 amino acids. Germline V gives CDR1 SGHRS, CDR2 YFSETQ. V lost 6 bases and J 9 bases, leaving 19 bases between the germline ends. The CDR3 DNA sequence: TGCGCCAGCAATAGCGGAGATCCTGCATCTGAGCAGTTCTTC. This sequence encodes CASNSGDPASEQFF.

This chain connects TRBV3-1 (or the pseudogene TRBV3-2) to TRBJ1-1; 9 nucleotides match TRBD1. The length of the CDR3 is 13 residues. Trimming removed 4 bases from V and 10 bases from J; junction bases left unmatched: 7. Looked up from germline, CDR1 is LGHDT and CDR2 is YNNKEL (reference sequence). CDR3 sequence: CASSLDRGGRAFF. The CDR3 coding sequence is TGTGCCAGCAGCCTCGACAGGGGGGGTAGAGCTTTCTTT.

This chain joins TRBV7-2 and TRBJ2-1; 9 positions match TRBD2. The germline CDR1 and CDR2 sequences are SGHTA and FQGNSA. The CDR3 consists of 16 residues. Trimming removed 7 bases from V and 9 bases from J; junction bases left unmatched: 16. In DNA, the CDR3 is TGTGCCAGCATCCTCTCAGCTAGCGGGAATTTAGGTGAGCAGTTCTTC. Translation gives CASILSASGNLGEQFF.

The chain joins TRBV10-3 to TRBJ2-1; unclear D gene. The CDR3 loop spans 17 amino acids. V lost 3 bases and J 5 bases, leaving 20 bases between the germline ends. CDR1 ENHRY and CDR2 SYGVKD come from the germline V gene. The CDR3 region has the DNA TGTGCCATCAGTGATCGAATAGTCTATCGCCTGGACAATGAGCAGTTCTTC. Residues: CAISDRIVYRLDNEQFF.

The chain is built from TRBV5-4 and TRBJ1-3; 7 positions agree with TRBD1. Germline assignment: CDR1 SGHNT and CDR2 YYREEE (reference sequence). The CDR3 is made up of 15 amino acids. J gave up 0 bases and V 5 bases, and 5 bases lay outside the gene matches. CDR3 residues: CASRSNRGSGNTIYF. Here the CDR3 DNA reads TGTGCCAGCAGATCGAACAGGGGCTCTGGAAACACCATATATTTT.

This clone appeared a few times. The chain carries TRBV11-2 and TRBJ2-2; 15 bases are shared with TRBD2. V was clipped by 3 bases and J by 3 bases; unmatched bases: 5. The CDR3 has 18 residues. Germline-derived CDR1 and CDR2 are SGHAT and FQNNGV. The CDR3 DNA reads TGTGCCAGCAGCTTTAGGACTAGCGGGAGGGCCGACACCGGGGAGCTGTTTTTT. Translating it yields CASSFRTSGRADTGELFF.

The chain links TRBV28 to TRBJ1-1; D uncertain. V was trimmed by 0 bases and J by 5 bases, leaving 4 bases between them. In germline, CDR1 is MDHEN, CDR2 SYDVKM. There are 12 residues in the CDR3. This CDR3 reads CASSLWSTEAFF. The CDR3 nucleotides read TGTGCCAGCAGTTTATGGAGTACTGAAGCTTTCTTT. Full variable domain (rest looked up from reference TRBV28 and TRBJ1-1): DVKVTQSSRYLVKRTGEKVFLECVQDMDHENMFWYRQDPGLGLRLIYFSYDVKMKEKGDIPEGYSVSREKKERFSLILESASTNQTSMYLCASSLWSTEAFFGQGTRLTVV.

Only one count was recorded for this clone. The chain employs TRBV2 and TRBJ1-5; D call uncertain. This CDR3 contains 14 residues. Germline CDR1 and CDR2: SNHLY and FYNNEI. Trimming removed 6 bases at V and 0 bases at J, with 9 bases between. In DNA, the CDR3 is TGTGCCAGCAGGGAGAGTTATAGCAATCAGCCCCAGCATTTT. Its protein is CASRESYSNQPQHF.

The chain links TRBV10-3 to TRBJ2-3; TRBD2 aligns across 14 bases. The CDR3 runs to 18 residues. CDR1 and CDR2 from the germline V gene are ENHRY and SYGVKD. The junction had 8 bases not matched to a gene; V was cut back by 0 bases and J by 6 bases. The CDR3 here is CAISESGTSGSLWDTQYF. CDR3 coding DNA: TGTGCCATCAGTGAGTCGGGGACTAGCGGGAGTCTATGGGATACGCAGTATTTT.

DNA for the CDR3: TGTGCCAGTACTACAGAGAAGGCAGAACAGGGGGAGCTGTTTTTT. It specifies CASTTEKAEQGELFF. V gene TRBV19 combines with J gene TRBJ1-4, with D unresolved. The end of the DNA fits TRBJ2-2 better, so the J call may be wrong. CDR3 length: 15 residues. From germline, CDR1 is LNHDA and CDR2 SQIVND (reference sequence).

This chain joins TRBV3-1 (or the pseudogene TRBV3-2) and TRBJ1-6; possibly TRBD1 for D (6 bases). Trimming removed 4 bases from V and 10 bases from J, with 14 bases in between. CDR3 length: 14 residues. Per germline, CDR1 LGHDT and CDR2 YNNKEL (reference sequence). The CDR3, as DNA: TGTGCCAGCAGCCTTACCGCGACAGGATCACCCCTCCACTTT. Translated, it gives CASSLTATGSPLHF.

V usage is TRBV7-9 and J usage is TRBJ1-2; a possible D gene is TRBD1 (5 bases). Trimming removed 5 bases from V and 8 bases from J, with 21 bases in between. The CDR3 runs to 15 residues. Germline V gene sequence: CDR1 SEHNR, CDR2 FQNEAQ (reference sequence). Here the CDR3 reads CASSPQALGPRGYTF. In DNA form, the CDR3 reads TGTGCCAGCAGCCCTCAGGCACTGGGGCCGAGGGGCTACACCTTC. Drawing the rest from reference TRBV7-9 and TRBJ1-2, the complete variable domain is DTGVSQNPRHKITKRGQNVTFRCDPISEHNRLYWYRQTLGQGPEFLTYFQNEAQLEKSRLLSDRFSAERPKGSFSTLEIQRTEQGDSAMYLCASSPQALGPRGYTFGSGTRLTVV.

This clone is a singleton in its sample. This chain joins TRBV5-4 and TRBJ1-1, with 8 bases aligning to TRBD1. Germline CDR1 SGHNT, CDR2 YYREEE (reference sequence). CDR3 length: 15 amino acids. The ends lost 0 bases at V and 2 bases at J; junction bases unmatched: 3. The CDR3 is CASSLAGTGNTEAFF. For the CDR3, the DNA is TGTGCCAGCAGCTTGGCCGGGACAGGTAACACTGAAGCTTTCTTT. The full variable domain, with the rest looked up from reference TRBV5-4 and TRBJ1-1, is ETGVTQSPTHLIKTRGQQVTLRCSSQSGHNTVSWYQQALGQGPQFIFQYYREEENGRGNFPPRFSGLQFPNYSSELNVNALELDDSALYLCASSLAGTGNTEAFFGQGTRLTVV.

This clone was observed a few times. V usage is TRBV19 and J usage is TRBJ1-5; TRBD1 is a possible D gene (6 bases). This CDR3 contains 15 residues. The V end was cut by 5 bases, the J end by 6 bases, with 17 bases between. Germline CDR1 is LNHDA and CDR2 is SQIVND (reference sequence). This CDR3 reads CASSPGTRGGQPQHF. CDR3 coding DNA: TGTGCCAGTAGTCCCGGGACAAGAGGTGGTCAGCCCCAGCATTTT.

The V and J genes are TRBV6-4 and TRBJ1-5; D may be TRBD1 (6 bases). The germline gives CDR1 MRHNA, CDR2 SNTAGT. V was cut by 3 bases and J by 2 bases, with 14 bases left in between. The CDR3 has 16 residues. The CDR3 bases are TGTGCCAGCAGTGAAGGGGGGGGAAAGGGCAATCAGCCCCAGCATTTT. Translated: CASSEGGGKGNQPQHF.

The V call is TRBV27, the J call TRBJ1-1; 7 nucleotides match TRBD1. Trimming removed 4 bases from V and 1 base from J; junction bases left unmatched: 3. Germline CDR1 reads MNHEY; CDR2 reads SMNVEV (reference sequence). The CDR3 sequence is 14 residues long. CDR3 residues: CASSSRQGNTEAFF. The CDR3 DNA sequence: TGTGCCAGCAGTTCCCGACAGGGGAACACTGAAGCTTTCTTT.

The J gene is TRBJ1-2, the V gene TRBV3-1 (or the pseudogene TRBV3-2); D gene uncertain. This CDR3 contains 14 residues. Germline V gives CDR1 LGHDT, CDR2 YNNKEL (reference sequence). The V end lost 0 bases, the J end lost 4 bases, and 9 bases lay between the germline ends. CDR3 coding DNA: TGTGCCAGCAGCCAAGATTACACCAGCTATGGCTACACCTTC. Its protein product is CASSQDYTSYGYTF.

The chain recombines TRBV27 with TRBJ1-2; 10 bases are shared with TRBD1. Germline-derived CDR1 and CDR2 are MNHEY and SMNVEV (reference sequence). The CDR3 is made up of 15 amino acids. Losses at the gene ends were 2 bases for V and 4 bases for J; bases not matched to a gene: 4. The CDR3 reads CASSLQTGGSYGYTF. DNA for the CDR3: TGTGCCAGCAGTTTACAGACAGGGGGCTCCTATGGCTACACCTTC.